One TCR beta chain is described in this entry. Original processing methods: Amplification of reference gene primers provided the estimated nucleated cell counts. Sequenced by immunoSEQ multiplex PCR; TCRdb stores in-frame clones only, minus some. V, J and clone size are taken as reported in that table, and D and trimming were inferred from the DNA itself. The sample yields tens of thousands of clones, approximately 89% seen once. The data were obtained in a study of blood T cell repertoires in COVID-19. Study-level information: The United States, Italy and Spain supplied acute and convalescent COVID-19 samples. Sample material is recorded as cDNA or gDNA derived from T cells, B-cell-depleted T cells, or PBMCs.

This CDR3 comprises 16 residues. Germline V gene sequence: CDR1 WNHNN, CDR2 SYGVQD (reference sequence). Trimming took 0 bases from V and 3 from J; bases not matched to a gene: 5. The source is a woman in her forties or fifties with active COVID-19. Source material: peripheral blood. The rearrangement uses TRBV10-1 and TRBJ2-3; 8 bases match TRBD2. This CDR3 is CASSESSGRGTDTQYF. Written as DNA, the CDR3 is TGCGCCAGCAGTGAGTCCAGCGGGAGAGGAACAGATACGCAGTATTTT.